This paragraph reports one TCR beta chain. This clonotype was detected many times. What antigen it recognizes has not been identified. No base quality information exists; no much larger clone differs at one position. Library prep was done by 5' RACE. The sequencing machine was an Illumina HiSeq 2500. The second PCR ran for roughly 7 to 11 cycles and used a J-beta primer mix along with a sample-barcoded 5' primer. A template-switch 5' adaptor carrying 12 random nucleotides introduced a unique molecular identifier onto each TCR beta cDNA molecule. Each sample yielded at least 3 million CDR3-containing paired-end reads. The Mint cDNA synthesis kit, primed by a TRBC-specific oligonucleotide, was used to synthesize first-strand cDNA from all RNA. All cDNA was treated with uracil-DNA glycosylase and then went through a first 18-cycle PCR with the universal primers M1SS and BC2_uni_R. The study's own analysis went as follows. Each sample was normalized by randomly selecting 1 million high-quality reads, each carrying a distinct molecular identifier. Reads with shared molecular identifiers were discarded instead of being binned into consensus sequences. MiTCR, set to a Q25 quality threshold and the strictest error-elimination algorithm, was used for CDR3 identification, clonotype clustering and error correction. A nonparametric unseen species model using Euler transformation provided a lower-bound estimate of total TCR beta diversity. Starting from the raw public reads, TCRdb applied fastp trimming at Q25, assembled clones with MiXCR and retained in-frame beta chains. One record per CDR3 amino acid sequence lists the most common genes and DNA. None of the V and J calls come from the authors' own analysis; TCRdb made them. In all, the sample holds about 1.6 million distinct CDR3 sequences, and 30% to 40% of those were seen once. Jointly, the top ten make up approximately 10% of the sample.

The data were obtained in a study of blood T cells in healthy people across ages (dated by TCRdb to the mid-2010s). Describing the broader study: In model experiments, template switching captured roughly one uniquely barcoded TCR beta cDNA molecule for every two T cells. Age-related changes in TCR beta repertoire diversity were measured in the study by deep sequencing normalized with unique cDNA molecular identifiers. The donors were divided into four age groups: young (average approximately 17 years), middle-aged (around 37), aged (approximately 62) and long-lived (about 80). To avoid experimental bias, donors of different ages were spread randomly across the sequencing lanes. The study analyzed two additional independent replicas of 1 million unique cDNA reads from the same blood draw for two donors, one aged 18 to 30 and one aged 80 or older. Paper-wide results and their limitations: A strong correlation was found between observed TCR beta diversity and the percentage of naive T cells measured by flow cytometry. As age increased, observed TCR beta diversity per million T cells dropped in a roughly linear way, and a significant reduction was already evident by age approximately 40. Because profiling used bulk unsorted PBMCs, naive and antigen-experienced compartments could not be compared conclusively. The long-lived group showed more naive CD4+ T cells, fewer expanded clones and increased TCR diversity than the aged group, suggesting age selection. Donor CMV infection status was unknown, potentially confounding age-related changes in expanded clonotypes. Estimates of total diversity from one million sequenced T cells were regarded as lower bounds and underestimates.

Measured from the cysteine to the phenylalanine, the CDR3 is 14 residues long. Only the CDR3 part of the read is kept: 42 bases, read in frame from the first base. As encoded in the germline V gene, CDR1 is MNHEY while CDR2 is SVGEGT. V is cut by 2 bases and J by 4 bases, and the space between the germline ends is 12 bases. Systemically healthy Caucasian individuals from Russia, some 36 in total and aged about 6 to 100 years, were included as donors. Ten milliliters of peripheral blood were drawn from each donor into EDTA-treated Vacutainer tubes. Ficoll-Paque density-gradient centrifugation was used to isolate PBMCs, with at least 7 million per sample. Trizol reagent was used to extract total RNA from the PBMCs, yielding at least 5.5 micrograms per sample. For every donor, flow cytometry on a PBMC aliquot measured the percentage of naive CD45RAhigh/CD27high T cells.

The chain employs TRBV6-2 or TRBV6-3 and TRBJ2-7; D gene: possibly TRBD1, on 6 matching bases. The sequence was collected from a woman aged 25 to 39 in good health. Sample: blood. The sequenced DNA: TGTGCCAGCAGTTACGGGACATCAACTTACGAGCAGTACTTC. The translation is CASSYGTSTYEQYF.